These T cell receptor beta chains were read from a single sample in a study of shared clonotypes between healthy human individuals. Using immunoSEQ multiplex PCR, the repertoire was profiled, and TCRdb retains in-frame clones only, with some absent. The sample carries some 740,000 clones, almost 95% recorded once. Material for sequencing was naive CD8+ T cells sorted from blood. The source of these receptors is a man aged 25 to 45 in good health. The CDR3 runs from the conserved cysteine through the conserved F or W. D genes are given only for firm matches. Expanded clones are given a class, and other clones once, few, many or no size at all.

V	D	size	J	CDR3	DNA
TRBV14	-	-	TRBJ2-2	CANPGQATGELFF	TGTGCCAACCCCGGACAAGCGACCGGGGAGCTGTTTTTT
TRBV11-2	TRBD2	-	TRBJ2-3	CASRSRFASSGRRGDTQYF	TGTGCCAGCAGATCTCGCTTTGCCTCAAGCGGGAGGCGGGGAGATACGCAGTATTTT
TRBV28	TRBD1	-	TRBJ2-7	CASMSEARGYYEQYF	TGTGCCAGCATGTCGGAGGCCAGGGGGTACTACGAGCAGTACTTC
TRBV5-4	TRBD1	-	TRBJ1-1	CASSSQGGGTEAFF	TGTGCCAGCAGCTCTCAGGGGGGTGGGACTGAAGCTTTCTTT
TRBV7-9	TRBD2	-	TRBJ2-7	CASSLEASGMSPYEQYF	TGTGCCAGCAGCTTAGAGGCTAGCGGGATGTCCCCCTACGAGCAGTACTTC
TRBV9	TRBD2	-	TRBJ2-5	CASSVGREGQQETQYF	TGTGCCAGCAGCGTAGGGAGGGAGGGGCAACAAGAGACCCAGTACTTC
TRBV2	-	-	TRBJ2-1	CAARGLYNEQFF	TGTGCCGCCAGAGGCCTATACAATGAGCAGTTCTTC
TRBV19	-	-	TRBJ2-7	CASSWDATYEQYF	TGTGCCAGTAGTTGGGACGCCACTTACGAGCAGTACTTC
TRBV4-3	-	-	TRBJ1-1	CASSQNRQINTEAFF	TGCGCCAGCAGCCAAAACCGGCAGATCAACACTGAAGCTTTCTTT
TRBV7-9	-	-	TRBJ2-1	CASSGQEGGRYNEQFF	TGTGCCAGCAGCGGACAGGAGGGCGGGAGGTACAATGAGCAGTTCTTC
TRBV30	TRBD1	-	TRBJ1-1	CAWDTGALEAFF	TGTGCCTGGGATACAGGGGCCCTGGAAGCTTTCTTT
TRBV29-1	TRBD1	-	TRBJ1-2	CSVESRPGQGAIVYGYTF	TGCAGCGTTGAATCTCGCCCGGGACAGGGGGCTATTGTTTACGGCTACACCTTC
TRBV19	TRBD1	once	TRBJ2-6	CASSQTGYGANVLTF	TGTGCCAGTAGTCAGACAGGGTACGGGGCCAACGTCCTGACTTTC
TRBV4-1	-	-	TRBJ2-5	CASSQDRRGETQYF	TGCGCCAGCAGCCAAGATCGTAGGGGGGAGACCCAGTACTTC
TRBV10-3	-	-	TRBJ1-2	CAVLRTDVGYGYTF	TGTGCCGTGCTACGGACAGACGTCGGCTATGGCTACACCTTC
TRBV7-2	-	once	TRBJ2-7	CASRSRGLGHEQYF	TGTGCCAGCAGGTCCCGGGGGCTTGGACACGAGCAGTACTTC
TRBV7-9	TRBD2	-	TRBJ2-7	CATASRELAGPYEQYF	TGTGCCACAGCCTCCCGGGAGCTAGCGGGACCCTACGAGCAGTACTTC
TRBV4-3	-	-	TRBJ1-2	CASSQGPGGDPSYGYTF	TGCGCCAGCAGCCAAGGGCCCGGGGGGGATCCCTCCTATGGCTACACCTTC
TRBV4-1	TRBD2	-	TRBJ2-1	CASSQVGGSSYNEQFF	TGCGCCAGCAGCCAAGTTGGCGGGAGCTCCTACAATGAGCAGTTCTTC
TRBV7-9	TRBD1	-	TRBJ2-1	CASRPPPGQGNEQFF	TGTGCCAGCAGACCGCCGCCGGGACAGGGCAATGAGCAGTTCTTC
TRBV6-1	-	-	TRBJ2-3	CASSEAVGRITDTQYF	TGTGCCAGCAGTGAAGCTGTGGGACGGATCACAGATACGCAGTATTTT
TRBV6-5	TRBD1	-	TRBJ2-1	CASSHWTGVVNEQFF	TGTGCCAGCAGTCACTGGACAGGGGTCGTCAATGAGCAGTTCTTC
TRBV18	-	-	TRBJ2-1	CASPLEELSYNEQFF	TGTGCCAGCCCCTTAGAAGAGCTCTCCTACAATGAGCAGTTCTTC
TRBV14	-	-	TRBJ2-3	CASSQAFVEGRSNERPTDTQYF	TGTGCCAGCAGCCAAGCCTTTGTCGAAGGAAGGTCGAACGAGCGGCCCACAGATACGCAGTATTTT